These 26 T cell receptor beta chains share one sample of origin, sequenced in a study of tissue T cells after allogeneic stem cell transplantation. Data came from immunoSEQ multiplex PCR; TCRdb stores just in-frame clones and leaves some out. The sample yields 8,000 to 10,000 clones, 50% to 75% seen once. The sequences come from tissue from the stomach, collected at autopsy. Every receptor here comes from a male donor at least 60 years old with lung cancer.

In this sample, this clone turned up once. J is TRBJ1-2 and V is TRBV6-6; no clear D gene. This CDR3 has 12 amino acids. CDR1 and CDR2 from the germline V gene are MNHNY and SVGAGI (reference sequence). The V end was cut by 6 bases, the J end by 3 bases, with 8 bases between. The CDR3 protein is CASSLGDYGYTF. The CDR3 DNA sequence: TGTGCCAGCAGCCTCGGGGACTATGGCTACACCTTC.

The V call is TRBV10-3, the J call TRBJ2-7; 7 positions agree with TRBD2. The CDR3 sequence is 16 residues long. Trimming cost V 2 bases and J 5 bases; bases outside gene matches: 12. The germline V gene has CDR1 ENHRY and CDR2 SYGVKD. The CDR3 nucleotides read TGTGCCATCAGTGAGCCGACCCGGGCACGGGGGGACGAGCAGTACTTC. Residues: CAISEPTRARGDEQYF.

V gene TRBV5-1 combines with J gene TRBJ2-2; 8 bases are a match to TRBD1. The CDR3 is 17 amino acids. After removal of 3 bases from V and 0 bases from J, the junction contained 7 bases not matched to a gene. In germline, CDR1 is SGHRS, CDR2 YFSETQ. The CDR3 spells CASSSLTGASNTGELFF. DNA of the CDR3: TGCGCCAGCAGCTCGTTGACAGGGGCGTCGAACACCGGGGAGCTGTTTTTT.

J is TRBJ2-5 and V is TRBV27; D tentatively reads TRBD1 or TRBD2 (5 bases each). Trimming took off 6 bases at V and 1 base at J, with 9 bases between the two ends. Germline CDR1 and CDR2: MNHEY and SMNVEV (reference sequence). This CDR3 is built from 13 residues. The CDR3: CASSRDLQETQYF. CDR3 nucleotide sequence: TGTGCCAGCAGCAGGGACCTCCAAGAGACCCAGTACTTC.

This clone appeared a few times. The chain couples TRBV18 to TRBJ1-2, with 9 bases that match TRBD1. The CDR3 is 13 residues long. Germline loops: CDR1 KGHSH, CDR2 LQKENI. The V gene end was trimmed by 2 bases and the J gene end by 7 bases; junction bases not matched to a gene: 2. CDR3 residues: CASSPTDRGGYTF. The CDR3 coding sequence is TGTGCCAGCTCACCAACGGACAGGGGTGGCTACACCTTC.

On this clone itself: A read error may account for a junction end that differs from germline. The rearrangement joins TRBV6-5 to TRBJ1-1; D may be TRBD1 (5 bases). Germline CDR1 and CDR2: MNHEY and SVGAGI. CDR3 length: 14 amino acids. Here the CDR3 reads CGTRREGSNTEAFF. The CDR3 coding sequence is TGCGGGACGAGAAGGGAGGGATCGAACACTGAAGCTTTCTTT.

This chain links TRBV19 with TRBJ1-3, with D possibly matching TRBD1 (6 bases). Germline V CDR1 and CDR2: LNHDA, SQIVND (reference sequence). Trimming stripped 7 bases from V and 0 bases from J, with 13 bases between. The CDR3 totals 15 residues. CDR3 sequence: CASTGQRSSGNTIYF. In DNA, the CDR3 is TGTGCCAGTACTGGACAGAGGAGCTCTGGAAACACCATATATTTT.

This chain links TRBV27 with TRBJ2-7; TRBD1 matches at 8 bases. V was pared by 3 bases and J by 2 bases, with 0 bases of the junction left unmatched. This CDR3 spans 13 amino acids. Looked up from germline, CDR1 is MNHEY and CDR2 is SMNVEV (reference sequence). CDR3 nucleotides: TGTGCCAGCAGTTTGACAGGGGCCTACGAGCAGTACTTC. It is translated as CASSLTGAYEQYF.

The V call is TRBV5-1, the J call TRBJ2-7; D unclear. CDR1 is SGHRS, CDR2 YFSETQ, per germline. This CDR3 is 13 amino acids long. The V and J ends lost 2 bases and 2 bases respectively, with 8 bases between them. Here the CDR3 reads CASSFYEAYEQYF. CDR3 DNA sequence: TGCGCCAGCAGCTTTTACGAGGCCTACGAGCAGTACTTC.

This clone showed up just once. The chain carries TRBV7-8 and TRBJ2-7; 8 bases align to TRBD2. The V segment lost 4 bases and the J segment 0 bases; nucleotides outside the gene matches: 17. Germline lookup yields CDR1 SGHVS and CDR2 FQNEAQ. CDR3 length equals 19 residues. CDR3 DNA sequence: TGTGCCAGCAGCTCCTCGGGCAGGCCTTTAGCGGGAAGCTCCTACGAGCAGTACTTC. Amino acid sequence: CASSSSGRPLAGSSYEQYF. Drawing the rest from reference TRBV7-8 and TRBJ2-7, the complete variable domain is GAGVSQSPRYKVAKRGQDVALRCDPISGHVSLFWYQQALGQGPEFLTYFQNEAQLDKSGLPSDRFFAERPEGSVSTLKIQRTQQEDSAVYLCASSSSGRPLAGSSYEQYFGPGTRLTVT.

This clone was detected a few times. The chain uses TRBV10-3 and TRBJ1-5, with D possibly being TRBD1 (6 bases). There are 16 residues in the CDR3. CDR1 is ENHRY and CDR2 is SYGVKD in the germline V gene. V was shortened by 3 bases and J by 3 bases, with 15 bases between the two germline ends. CDR3 sequence (DNA): TGTGCCATCAGTGATATGGGGGCTTCAGACAATCAGCCCCAGCATTTT. Translation: CAISDMGASDNQPQHF.

The chain has TRBV12-5 and TRBJ2-2; the D gene could be TRBD1 or TRBD2 (5 bases each). Trimming took 5 bases from V and 7 from J, leaving 20 bases between them. Germline V gene lookup returns CDR1 LGHNT and CDR2 FRNRAP. This CDR3 has 16 amino acids. In DNA form, the CDR3 reads TGTGCTAGTGGTAGCGCCTTTGTCGGGGCTAGCGGGGAGCTGTTTTTT. Protein sequence: CASGSAFVGASGELFF.

The chain recombines TRBV6-5 with TRBJ1-1; 7 nucleotides align to TRBD1. Germline V gene data show CDR1 as MNHEY and CDR2 as SVGAGI. The CDR3 contains 13 residues. Germline trimming cut 7 bases from V and 5 bases from J; bases unmatched to any gene: 7. As DNA, the CDR3 is TGTGCCAGCATCCCGACAGGGACAACTGAAGCTTTCTTT. This codes for CASIPTGTTEAFF.

The chain links TRBV9 to TRBJ1-1; 7 bases are shared with TRBD1. The CDR3 is 12 residues long. Germline-derived CDR1 and CDR2 are SGDLS and YYNGEE. After removal of 4 bases from V and 5 bases from J, the junction contained 2 bases not matched to a gene. CDR3 amino acids: CASSTTGTEAFF. The CDR3 DNA reads TGTGCCAGCAGCACGACAGGGACTGAAGCTTTCTTT.

The chain combines TRBV2 with TRBJ1-5; 8 bases agree with TRBD1. CDR1 and CDR2 (germline): SNHLY, FYNNEI. This CDR3 region has 14 residues. The V gene end was trimmed by 7 bases and the J gene end by 3 bases; junction bases not matched to a gene: 5. CDR3: CASIKDRANQPQHF. The CDR3 nucleotides read TGTGCCAGCATTAAGGACAGGGCCAATCAGCCCCAGCATTTT.

This chain links TRBV14 with TRBJ1-6; a possible D gene is TRBD1 (5 bases). The CDR3 loop spans 13 amino acids. Germline values: CDR1 SGHDN, CDR2 FVKESK. V was clipped by 8 bases and J by 5 bases, with 10 bases between them. CDR3 protein: CASGHTNNSPLHF. As DNA, the CDR3 is TGTGCCAGCGGACACACAAATAATTCACCCCTCCACTTT.

The V gene is TRBV18, the J gene TRBJ2-2; no clear D. This CDR3 has 14 amino acids. Germline values: CDR1 KGHSH, CDR2 LQKENI. With 6 bases removed from V and 1 base from J, the gap between germline ends came to 9 bases. CDR3 residues: CASSPRQNTGELFF. CDR3 nucleotides: TGTGCCAGCTCGCCAAGACAGAACACCGGGGAGCTGTTTTTT.

This chain joins TRBV11-2 and TRBJ2-2; a weak D match, TRBD2 (8 bases). Germline CDR1 reads SGHAT; CDR2 reads FQNNGV. The V gene lost 3 bases and the J gene lost 7 bases, with 15 bases spanning the gap. The CDR3 has 15 residues. CDR3 sequence (DNA): TGTGCCAGCAGCTTTAGGGGGCGGGAGGTCGGGGAGCTGTTTTTT. It specifies CASSFRGREVGELFF.

The CDR3 loop is CASSDSGYGYTF. The DNA of the CDR3 is TGTGCCAGCAGCGACAGTGGCTATGGCTACACCTTC. This rearrangement joins TRBV3-1 (or the pseudogene TRBV3-2) to TRBJ1-2, with D possibly TRBD1 on 5 matching bases. CDR1 LGHDT and CDR2 YNNKEL come from the germline V gene (reference sequence). Deletions cut 5 bases from V and 4 bases from J, with 8 bases between. This CDR3 comprises 12 residues.

To note about this clone: The same CDR3 is also encoded by other DNA sequences in this sample. The chain combines TRBV29-1 with TRBJ1-2; 10 positions agree with TRBD1. The ends lost 6 bases at V and 4 bases at J; junction bases unmatched: 5. This CDR3 spans 13 amino acids. Germline CDR1 and CDR2: SQVTM and ANQGSEA. The CDR3 is CSVGQGGVYGYTF. The CDR3 DNA follows: TGCAGCGTCGGACAGGGGGGTGTCTATGGCTACACCTTC.

V is TRBV18 and J is TRBJ2-5; tentatively, D is TRBD2 (5 bases). The CDR3 covers 12 residues. The germline V and J ends were trimmed by 3 bases and 4 bases, with 6 bases remaining between them. Looked up from germline, CDR1 is KGHSH and CDR2 is LQKENI. The CDR3 DNA reads as TGTGCCAGCTCACCGGGGAGAGAGACCCAGTACTTC. This encodes CASSPGRETQYF.

This clone has just one count. This chain uses TRBV7-2 with TRBJ1-3, with D tentatively TRBD1 (6 bases). The CDR3 contains 15 residues. Per germline, CDR1 SGHTA and CDR2 FQGNSA. With 5 bases removed from V and 0 bases from J, the gap between germline ends came to 11 bases. The CDR3 sequence: CASSRSGDSGNTIYF. As DNA, the CDR3 is TGTGCCAGCAGCAGGTCAGGGGACTCTGGAAACACCATATATTTT.

The chain carries TRBV5-4 and TRBJ1-1; 8 positions agree with TRBD1. The CDR3 has 13 residues. Germline values: CDR1 SGHNT, CDR2 YYREEE (reference sequence). The junction had 6 bases not matched to a gene; V was cut back by 4 bases and J by 7 bases. The CDR3 DNA follows: TGTGCCAGCAGCCGGATCGACAGGGGTGAAGCTTTCTTT. Amino acids: CASSRIDRGEAFF.

In DNA, the CDR3 is TGCGCCAGCAGCTTGCCCGGAGTTGGTCTAAGTAACGAGCAGTACTTC. Translating gives CASSLPGVGLSNEQYF. The chain joins TRBV5-1 to TRBJ2-7; D gene unclear. V lost 1 base and J 5 bases, leaving 19 bases between the germline ends. CDR1 and CDR2 (germline): SGHRS, YFSETQ. This CDR3 has 16 amino acids. Based on the CDR3 plus reference TRBV5-1 and TRBJ2-7, the full variable domain is KAGVTQTPRYLIKTRGQQVTLSCSPISGHRSVSWYQQTPGQGLQFLFEYFSETQRNKGNFPGRFSGRQFSNSRSEMNVSTLELGDSALYLCASSLPGVGLSNEQYFGPGTRLTVT.

The chain couples TRBV6-5 to TRBJ2-1; 9 bases agree with TRBD2. Trimming removed 2 bases from V and 5 bases from J; junction bases left unmatched: 4. This CDR3 is built from 15 residues. The germline CDR1 and CDR2 sequences are MNHEY and SVGAGI. CDR3 sequence reads: CASSYERGANNEQFF. The CDR3 DNA reads TGTGCCAGCAGTTACGAGCGGGGGGCAAACAATGAGCAGTTCTTC.

The rearrangement links TRBV4-3 to TRBJ2-2; D is possibly TRBD1 (6 bases). V gave up 5 bases and J gave up 1 base, with 11 bases separating them. The CDR3 spans 15 residues. Per the germline V gene, CDR1 is LGHNA and CDR2 is YSLEER. The CDR3 reads CASSGGHLNTGELFF. CDR3 bases: TGCGCCAGCAGCGGGGGACACTTGAACACCGGGGAGCTGTTTTTT.